The TCR beta chain described here comes from a study of cytomegalovirus exposure and HLA in healthy donors. Of note for this clone: Its antigen remains unknown.

PCR primers comprised 60 Vbeta and 13 Jbeta primers. As handled by the study authors: As a later analysis found, there were 60 million to 90 million unique TCR beta chains, of which roughly 11 million were shared. TCRdb's table, derived via immunoSEQ multiplex PCR, lists solely in-frame clones and lacks some. The V and J calls and clone size are taken from that table; D and trimming were inferred from the DNA. The sample shows 100,000 to 140,000 clones, 60% to 75% of them seen only once. V gave up 0 bases and J gave up 5 bases; unmatched junction bases: 16. The CDR3 is 19 amino acids. Germline CDR1 is LNHNV and CDR2 is YYDKDF (reference sequence). Findings of the study overall: The study put 150 or so TCR beta chains on its list as cytomegalovirus-associated.

This receptor was identified in a man aged 25-45 years in good health and CMV-seronegative. The sequenced material came from PBMCs. The chain employs TRBV15 and TRBJ1-2; 9 positions match TRBD1. CDR3 nucleotide sequence: TGTGCCACCAGCAGAGATTTGAGGGGACAGGGCGCGCTTCTATATGGCTACACCTTC. This sequence encodes CATSRDLRGQGALLYGYTF.